This TCR beta chain derives from a study of blood T cell repertoires in COVID-19. Study summary: The origin of the acute and convalescent COVID-19 samples was the United States, Italy and Spain. T cells, B-cell-depleted T cells, or PBMCs supplied cDNA or gDNA.

This clone was observed once. How the authors handled the data: Amplification with reference gene primers provided the estimates of nucleated cell counts. Profiled with immunoSEQ multiplex PCR; TCRdb holds only in-frame clones, not every one. V and J calls and clone size are copied from that table; D and trimming were computed from the DNA. This sample has about 73,000 clones; 65% to 85% occur once, and the top ten carry roughly 5%. CDR1 is SGHTA, CDR2 FQGNSA, per germline. The V gene end was trimmed by 1 base and the J gene end by 7 bases; junction bases not matched to a gene: 5. The length of the CDR3 is 16 residues.

The clonotype comes from a man between 45 and 60 years old with active COVID-19. The rearrangement uses TRBV7-2 and TRBJ1-6; TRBD1 aligns across 9 bases. Sequencing was done on a sample of peripheral blood. The CDR3 DNA follows: TGTGCCAGCAGCTTAGGGCGGGACAGGGTAAATTCACCCCTCCACTTT. Its protein product is CASSLGRDRVNSPLHF.